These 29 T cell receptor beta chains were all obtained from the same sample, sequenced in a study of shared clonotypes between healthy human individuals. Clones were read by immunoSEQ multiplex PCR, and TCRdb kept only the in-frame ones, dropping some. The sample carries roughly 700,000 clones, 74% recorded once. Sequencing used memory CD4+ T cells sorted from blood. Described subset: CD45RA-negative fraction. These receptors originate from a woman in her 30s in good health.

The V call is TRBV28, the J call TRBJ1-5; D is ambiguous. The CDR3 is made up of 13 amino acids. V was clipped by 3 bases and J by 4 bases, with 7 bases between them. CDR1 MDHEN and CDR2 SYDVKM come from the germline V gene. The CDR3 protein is CASSLFFNQPQHF. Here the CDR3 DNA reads TGTGCCAGCAGTTTGTTCTTTAATCAGCCCCAGCATTTT. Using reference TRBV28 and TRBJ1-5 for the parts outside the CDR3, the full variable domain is DVKVTQSSRYLVKRTGEKVFLECVQDMDHENMFWYRQDPGLGLRLIYFSYDVKMKEKGDIPEGYSVSREKKERFSLILESASTNQTSMYLCASSLFFNQPQHFGDGTRLSIL.

Here the CDR3 reads CASSYSPGPGRNGYTF. DNA for the CDR3: TGTGCCAGCAGTTACTCACCGGGACCAGGAAGGAATGGCTACACCTTC. The J gene is TRBJ1-2, the V gene TRBV6-5; tentatively, D is TRBD1 (5 bases). The V end lost 0 bases, the J end lost 6 bases, and 17 bases lay between the germline ends. The germline CDR1 and CDR2 sequences are MNHEY and SVGAGI. The CDR3 extends over 16 amino acids.

The CDR3 nucleotides are TGTGCCAGCAGCTCGCCCGGACTAGCGATCTACAATGAGCAGTTCTTC. Amino acids: CASSSPGLAIYNEQFF. V is TRBV11-2 and J is TRBJ2-1; 9 bases are shared with TRBD2. Germline V lookup: CDR1 SGHAT, CDR2 FQNNGV. Trimming took 4 bases from V and 3 from J; bases not matched to a gene: 7. The CDR3 has 16 residues.

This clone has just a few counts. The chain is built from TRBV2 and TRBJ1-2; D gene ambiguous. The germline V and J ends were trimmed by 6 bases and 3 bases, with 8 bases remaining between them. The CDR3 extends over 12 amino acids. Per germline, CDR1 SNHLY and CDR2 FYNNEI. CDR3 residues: CASRKVHYGYTF. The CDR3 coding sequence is TGTGCCAGCAGGAAGGTCCACTATGGCTACACCTTC.

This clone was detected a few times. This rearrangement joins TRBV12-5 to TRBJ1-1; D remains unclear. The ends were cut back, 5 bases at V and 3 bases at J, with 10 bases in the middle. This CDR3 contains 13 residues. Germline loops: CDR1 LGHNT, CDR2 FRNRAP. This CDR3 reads CASGARWDTEAFF. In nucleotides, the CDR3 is TGTGCTAGTGGTGCAAGGTGGGACACTGAAGCTTTCTTT.

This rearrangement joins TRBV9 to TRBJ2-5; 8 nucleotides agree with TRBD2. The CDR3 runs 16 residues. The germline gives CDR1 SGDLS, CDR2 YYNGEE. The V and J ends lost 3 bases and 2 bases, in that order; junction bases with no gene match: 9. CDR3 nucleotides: TGTGCCAGCAGCGAGGCCCCGGCGGGGGGTCAAGAGACCCAGTACTTC. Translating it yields CASSEAPAGGQETQYF. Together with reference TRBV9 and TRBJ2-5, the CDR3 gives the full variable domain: DSGVTQTPKHLITATGQRVTLRCSPRSGDLSVYWYQQSLDQGLQFLIQYYNGEERAKGNILERFSAQQFPDLHSELNLSSLELGDSALYFCASSEAPAGGQETQYFGPGTRLLVL.

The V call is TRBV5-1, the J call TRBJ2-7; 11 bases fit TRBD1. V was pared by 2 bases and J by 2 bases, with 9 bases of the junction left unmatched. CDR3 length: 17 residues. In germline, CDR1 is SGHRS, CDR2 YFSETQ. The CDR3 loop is CASSFGTGGFLPYEQYF. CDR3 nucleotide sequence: TGCGCCAGCAGCTTTGGGACAGGGGGATTTCTACCCTACGAGCAGTACTTC.

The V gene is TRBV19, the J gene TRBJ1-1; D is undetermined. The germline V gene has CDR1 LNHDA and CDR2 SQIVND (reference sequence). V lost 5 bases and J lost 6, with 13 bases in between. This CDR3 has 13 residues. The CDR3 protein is CASSLWHEAEAFF. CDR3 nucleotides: TGTGCCAGTAGTTTATGGCATGAAGCTGAAGCTTTCTTT.

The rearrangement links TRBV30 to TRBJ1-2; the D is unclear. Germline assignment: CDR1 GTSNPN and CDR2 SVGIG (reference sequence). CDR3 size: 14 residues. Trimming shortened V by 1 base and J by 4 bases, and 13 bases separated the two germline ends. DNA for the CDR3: TGTGCCTGGAGTGGGCGTGACGGCTGCTATGGCTACACCTTC. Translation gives CAWSGRDGCYGYTF.

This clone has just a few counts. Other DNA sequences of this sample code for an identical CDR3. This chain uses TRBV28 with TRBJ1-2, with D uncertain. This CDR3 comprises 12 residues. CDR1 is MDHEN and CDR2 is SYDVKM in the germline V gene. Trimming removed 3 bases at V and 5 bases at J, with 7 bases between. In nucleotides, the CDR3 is TGTGCCAGCAGTTTTGGAGGGTATGGCTACACCTTC. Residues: CASSFGGYGYTF.

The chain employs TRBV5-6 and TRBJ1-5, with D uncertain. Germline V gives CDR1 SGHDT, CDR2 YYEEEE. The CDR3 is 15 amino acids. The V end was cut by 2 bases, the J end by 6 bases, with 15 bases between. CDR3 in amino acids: CASSLWGDLAQPQHF. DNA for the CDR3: TGTGCCAGCAGCTTATGGGGAGACCTAGCTCAGCCCCAGCATTTT.

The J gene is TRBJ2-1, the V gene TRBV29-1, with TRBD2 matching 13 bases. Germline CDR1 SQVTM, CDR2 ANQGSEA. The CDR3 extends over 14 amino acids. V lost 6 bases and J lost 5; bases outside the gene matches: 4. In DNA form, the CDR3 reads TGCAGCGTAATAGGGACTAGCGGGGACAATGAGCAGTTCTTC. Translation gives CSVIGTSGDNEQFF.

The CDR3 coding sequence is TGTGCCAGCAGTGAGGAGCGAAGTGGCTACACCTTC. It specifies CASSEERSGYTF. The chain links TRBV2 to TRBJ1-2; D gene uncertain. This CDR3 comprises 12 residues. V gave up 3 bases and J gave up 7 bases, with 9 bases separating them. Germline CDR1 SNHLY, CDR2 FYNNEI.

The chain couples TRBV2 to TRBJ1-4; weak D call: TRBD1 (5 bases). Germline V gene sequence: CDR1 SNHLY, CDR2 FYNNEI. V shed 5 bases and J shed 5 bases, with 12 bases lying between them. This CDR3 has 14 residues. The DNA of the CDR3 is TGTGCCAGCAGTCCTGGACGGGGGAATGAAAAACTGTTTTTT. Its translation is CASSPGRGNEKLFF.

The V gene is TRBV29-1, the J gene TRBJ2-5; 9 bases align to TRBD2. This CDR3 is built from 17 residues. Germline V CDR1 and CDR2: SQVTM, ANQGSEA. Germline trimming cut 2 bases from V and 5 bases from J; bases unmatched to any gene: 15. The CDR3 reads CSVETGLAGLPGETQYF. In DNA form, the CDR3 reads TGCAGCGTTGAAACGGGGCTAGCGGGACTGCCAGGGGAGACCCAGTACTTC. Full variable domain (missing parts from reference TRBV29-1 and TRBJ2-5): SAVISQKPSRDICQRGTSLTIQCQVDSQVTMMFWYRQQPGQSLTLIATANQGSEATYESGFVIDKFPISRPNLTFSTLTVSNMSPEDSSIYLCSVETGLAGLPGETQYFGPGTRLLVL.

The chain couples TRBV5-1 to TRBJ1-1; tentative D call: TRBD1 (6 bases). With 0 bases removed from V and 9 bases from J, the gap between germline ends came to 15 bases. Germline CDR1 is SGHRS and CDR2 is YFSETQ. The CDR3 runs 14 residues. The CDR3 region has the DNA TGCGCCAGCAGCTTGGAGTTGGGGGCTAAGAAAGCTTTCTTT. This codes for CASSLELGAKKAFF.

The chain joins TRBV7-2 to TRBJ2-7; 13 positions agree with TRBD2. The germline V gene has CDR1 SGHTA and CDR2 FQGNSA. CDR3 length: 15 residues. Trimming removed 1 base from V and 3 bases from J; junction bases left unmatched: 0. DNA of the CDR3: TGTGCCAGCAGCTTAGGGACTAGCGGGGGCTACGAGCAGTACTTC. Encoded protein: CASSLGTSGGYEQYF.

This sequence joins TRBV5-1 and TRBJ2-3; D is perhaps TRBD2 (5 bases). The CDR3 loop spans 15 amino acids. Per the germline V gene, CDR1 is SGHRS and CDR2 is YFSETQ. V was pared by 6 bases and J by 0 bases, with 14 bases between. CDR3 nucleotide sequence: TGCGCCAGCATAGGCGGGCGGAGGAGCACAGATACGCAGTATTTT. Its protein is CASIGGRRSTDTQYF.

In DNA, the CDR3 is TGTGCCAGCAGCTTCCTGGACAGAAATCAGCCCCAGCATTTT. The encoded protein is CASSFLDRNQPQHF. The chain joins TRBV7-8 to TRBJ1-5, with a tentative D call TRBD1 (6 bases). Between the trimmed V and J ends, which lost 3 bases and 4 bases, there was a span of 10 bases. The CDR3 runs 14 residues. Germline CDR1 and CDR2: SGHVS and FQNEAQ.

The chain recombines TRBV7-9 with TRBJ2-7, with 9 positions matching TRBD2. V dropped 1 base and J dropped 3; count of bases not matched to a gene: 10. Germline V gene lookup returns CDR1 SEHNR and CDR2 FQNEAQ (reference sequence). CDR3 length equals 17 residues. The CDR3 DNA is TGTGCCAGCAGCTTAGGGGAGCGGGGGGCTCCGATCTACGAGCAGTACTTC. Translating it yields CASSLGERGAPIYEQYF.

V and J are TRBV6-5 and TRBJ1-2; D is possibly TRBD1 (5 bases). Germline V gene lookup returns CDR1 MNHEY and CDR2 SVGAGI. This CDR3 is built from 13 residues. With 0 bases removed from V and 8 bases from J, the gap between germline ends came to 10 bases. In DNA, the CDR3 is TGTGCCAGCAGTTACTCGCTCCGGGGCGGCTACACCTTC. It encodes CASSYSLRGGYTF.

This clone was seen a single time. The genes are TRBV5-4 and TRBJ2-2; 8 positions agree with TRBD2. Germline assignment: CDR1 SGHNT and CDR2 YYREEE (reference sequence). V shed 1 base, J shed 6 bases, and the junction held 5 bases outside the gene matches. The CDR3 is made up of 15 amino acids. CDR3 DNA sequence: TGTGCCAGCAGCTTGACGGGAGGGCCTTCCGGGGAGCTGTTTTTT. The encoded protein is CASSLTGGPSGELFF.

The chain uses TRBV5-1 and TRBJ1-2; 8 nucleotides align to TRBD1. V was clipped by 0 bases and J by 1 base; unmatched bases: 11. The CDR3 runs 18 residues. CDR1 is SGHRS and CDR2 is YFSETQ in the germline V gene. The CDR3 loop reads CASSLGGQEKRFNYGYTF. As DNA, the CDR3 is TGCGCCAGCAGCTTGGGGGGACAGGAAAAGAGGTTTAACTATGGCTACACCTTC.

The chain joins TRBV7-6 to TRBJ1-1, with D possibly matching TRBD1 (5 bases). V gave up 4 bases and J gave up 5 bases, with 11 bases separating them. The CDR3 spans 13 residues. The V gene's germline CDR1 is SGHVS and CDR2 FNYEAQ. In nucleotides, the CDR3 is TGTGCCAGCAGCTCCCATGGGGGGACTGAAGCTTTCTTT. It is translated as CASSSHGGTEAFF.

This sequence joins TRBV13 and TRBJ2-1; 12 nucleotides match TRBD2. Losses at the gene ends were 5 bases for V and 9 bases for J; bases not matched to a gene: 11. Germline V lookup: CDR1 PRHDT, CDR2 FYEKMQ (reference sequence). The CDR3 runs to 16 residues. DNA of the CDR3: TGTGCCAGCAGCCTACTCCTAGCGGGAGGGCCGGGTGAGCAGTTCTTC. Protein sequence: CASSLLLAGGPGEQFF.

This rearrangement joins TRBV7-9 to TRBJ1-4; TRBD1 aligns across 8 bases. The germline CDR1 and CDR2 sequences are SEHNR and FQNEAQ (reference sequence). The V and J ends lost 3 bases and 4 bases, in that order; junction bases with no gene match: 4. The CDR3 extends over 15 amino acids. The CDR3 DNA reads TGTGCCAGCAGCTTCCTGGACAGGGTTAATGAAAAACTGTTTTTT. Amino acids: CASSFLDRVNEKLFF.

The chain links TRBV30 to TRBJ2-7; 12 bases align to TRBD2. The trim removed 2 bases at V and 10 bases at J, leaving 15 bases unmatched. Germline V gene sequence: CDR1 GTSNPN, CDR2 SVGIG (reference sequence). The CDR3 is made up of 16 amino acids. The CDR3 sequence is CAWSKRRLAGDSVQYF. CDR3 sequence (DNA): TGTGCCTGGAGTAAACGTAGACTAGCGGGAGATTCAGTACAGTACTTC. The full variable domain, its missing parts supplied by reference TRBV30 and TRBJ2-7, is SQTIHQWPATLVQPVGSPLSLECTVEGTSNPNLYWYRQAAGRGLQLLFYSVGIGQISSEVPQNLSASRPQDRQFILSSKKLLLSDSGFYLCAWSKRRLAGDSVQYFGPGTRLTVT.

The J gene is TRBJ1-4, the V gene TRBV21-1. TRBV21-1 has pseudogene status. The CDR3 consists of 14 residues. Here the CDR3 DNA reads TGTGCCAGCACCGACGGGGAAGCTAATGAAAAACTGTTTTTT. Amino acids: CASTDGEANEKLFF.

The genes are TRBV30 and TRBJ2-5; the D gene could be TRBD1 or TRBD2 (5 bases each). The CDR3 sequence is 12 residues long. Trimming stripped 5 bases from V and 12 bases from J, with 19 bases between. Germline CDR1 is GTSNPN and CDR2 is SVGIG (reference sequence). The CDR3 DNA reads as TGTGCCTGGTCCCCCGGGGCCGAGCCAGAGTACTTC. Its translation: CAWSPGAEPEYF.